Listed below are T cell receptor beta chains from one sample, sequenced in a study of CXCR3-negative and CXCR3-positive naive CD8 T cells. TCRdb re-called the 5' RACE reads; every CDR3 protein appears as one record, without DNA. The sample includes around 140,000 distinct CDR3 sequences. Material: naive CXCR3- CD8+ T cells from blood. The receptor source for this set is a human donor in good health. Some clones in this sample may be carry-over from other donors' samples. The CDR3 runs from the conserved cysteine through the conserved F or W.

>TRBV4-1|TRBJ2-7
CASSQVLAGNYEQYF
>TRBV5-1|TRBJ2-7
CASSLSGNEQYF
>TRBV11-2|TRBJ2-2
CASAEYTGELFF
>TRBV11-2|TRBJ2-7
CASSLGGNDEQYF
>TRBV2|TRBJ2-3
CASSEASASGRTDTQYF
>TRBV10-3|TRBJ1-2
CAISESLGQLYGYTF
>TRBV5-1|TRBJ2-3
CASSFRGRQIDTQYF
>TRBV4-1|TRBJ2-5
CASSQFTGGRETQYF
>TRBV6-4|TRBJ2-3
CASSEGPTRDTQYF
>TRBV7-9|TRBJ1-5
CASSPGGGNQPQHF
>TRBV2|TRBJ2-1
CAIGRGGPSSYNEQFF
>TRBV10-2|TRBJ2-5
CASKVRGQETQYF
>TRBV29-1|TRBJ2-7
CSVEGIGTELSSYEQYF
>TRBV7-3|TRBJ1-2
CASSSNAVYGYTF
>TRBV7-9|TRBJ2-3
CASSFSGTADTQYF
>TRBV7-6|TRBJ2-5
CASRRTSGGLQETQYF
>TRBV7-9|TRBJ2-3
CASSLALAGGADTQYF
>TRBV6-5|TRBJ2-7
CASSYSSGQGAYEQYF
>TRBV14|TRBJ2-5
CASSLISQETQYF
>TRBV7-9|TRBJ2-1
CASTPLLQGRSYNEQFF
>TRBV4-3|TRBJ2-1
CASSVSARGLALDEQFF
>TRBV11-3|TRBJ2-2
CASSPRGTGELFF
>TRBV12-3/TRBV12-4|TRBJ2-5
CASSLDMERETQYF
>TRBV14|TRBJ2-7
CASSQQEALPYEQYF
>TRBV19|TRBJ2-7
CASSLDRAYEQYF
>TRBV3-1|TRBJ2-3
CASSQDRGPSADTQYF
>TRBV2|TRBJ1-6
CASSGDWRPYNSPLHF
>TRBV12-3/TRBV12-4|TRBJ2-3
CASSSGTSGRGTDTQYF
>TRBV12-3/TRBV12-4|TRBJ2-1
CASSFNIGGDTVFF
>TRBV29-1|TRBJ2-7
CSVEPSDRPYEQYF
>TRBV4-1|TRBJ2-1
CASSQDEGAGVRNEQFF
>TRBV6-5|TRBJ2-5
CASSYSTGGGGSSQETQYF
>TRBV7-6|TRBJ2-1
CASSLGRGGVNEQFF
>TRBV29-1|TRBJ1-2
CSVDRGFPYGYTF
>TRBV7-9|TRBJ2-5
CASRGLATQETQYF
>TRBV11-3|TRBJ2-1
CASPRGLGPSYNEQFF
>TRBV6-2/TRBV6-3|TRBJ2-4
CASIPTGENIQYF
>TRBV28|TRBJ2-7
CASTHSQGGNYEQYF
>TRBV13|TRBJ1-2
CASSPGQGAPNYGYTF
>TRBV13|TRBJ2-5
CASSPTAGGWETQYF
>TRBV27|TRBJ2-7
CASSKLAGGPSYEQYF
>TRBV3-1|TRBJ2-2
CASSQEGGPTGELFF
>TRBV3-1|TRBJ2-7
CASSHRPLGIYEQYF
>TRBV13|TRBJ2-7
CASSLRGRNAYEQYF
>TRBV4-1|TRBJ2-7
CASSHPTSGRVSYEQYF
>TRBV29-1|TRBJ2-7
CSVETGVPYEQYF
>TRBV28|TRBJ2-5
CASSLVPGSTFQETQYF
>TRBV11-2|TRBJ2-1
CASEGTGGPYNEQFF
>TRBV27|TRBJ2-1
CASSFGGRENEQFF
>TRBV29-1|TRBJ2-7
CSAAHSYEQYF